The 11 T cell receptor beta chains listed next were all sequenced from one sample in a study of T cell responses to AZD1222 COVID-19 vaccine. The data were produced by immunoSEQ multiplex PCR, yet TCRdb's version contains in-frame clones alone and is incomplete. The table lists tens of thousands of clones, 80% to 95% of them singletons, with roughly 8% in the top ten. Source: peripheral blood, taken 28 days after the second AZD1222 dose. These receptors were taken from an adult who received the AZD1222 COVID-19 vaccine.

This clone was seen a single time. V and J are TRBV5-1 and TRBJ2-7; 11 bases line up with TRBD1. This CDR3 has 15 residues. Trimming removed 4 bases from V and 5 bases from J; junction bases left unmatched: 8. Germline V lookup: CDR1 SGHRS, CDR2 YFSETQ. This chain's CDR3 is CASSIGTGGFDEQYF. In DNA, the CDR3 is TGCGCCAGCAGCATAGGGACAGGGGGGTTCGACGAGCAGTACTTC. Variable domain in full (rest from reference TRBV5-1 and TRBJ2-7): KAGVTQTPRYLIKTRGQQVTLSCSPISGHRSVSWYQQTPGQGLQFLFEYFSETQRNKGNFPGRFSGRQFSNSRSEMNVSTLELGDSALYLCASSIGTGGFDEQYFGPGTRLTVT.

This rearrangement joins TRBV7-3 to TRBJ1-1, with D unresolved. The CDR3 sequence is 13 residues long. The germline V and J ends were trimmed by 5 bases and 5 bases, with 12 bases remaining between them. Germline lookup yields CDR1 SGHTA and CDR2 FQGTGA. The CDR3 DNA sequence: TGTGCCAGCAGCACGGGTCCGGGAACTGAAGCTTTCTTT. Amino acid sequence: CASSTGPGTEAFF.

In DNA, the CDR3 is TGTGCCAGCTCACCAGGGTTTGGAGAAAAACTGTTTTTT. This sequence encodes CASSPGFGEKLFF. The V and J genes are TRBV18 and TRBJ1-4; D unclear. V lost 2 bases to trimming and J lost 8 bases, with 9 bases between them. This CDR3 is built from 13 residues. Germline CDR1 and CDR2: KGHSH and LQKENI.

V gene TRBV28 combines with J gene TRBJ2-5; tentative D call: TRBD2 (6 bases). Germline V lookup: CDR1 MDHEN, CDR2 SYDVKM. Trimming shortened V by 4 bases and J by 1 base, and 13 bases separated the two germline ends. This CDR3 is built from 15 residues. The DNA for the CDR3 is TGTGCCAGCAGTTCTGCGGGAAGAAGCCAAGAGACCCAGTACTTC. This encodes CASSSAGRSQETQYF.

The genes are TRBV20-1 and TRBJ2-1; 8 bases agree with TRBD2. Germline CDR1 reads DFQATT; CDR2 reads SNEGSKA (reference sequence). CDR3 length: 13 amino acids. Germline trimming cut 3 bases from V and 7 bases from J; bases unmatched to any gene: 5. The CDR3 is CSASSGGVNEQFF. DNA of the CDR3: TGCAGTGCTAGTTCGGGAGGGGTGAATGAGCAGTTCTTC.

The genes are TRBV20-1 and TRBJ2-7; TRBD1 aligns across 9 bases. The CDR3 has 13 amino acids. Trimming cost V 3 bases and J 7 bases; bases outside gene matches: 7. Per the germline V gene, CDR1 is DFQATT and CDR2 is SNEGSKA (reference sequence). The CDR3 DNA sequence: TGCAGTGCTAGTTACAGGGGGCTCAGGGAGCAGTACTTC. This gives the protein CSASYRGLREQYF.

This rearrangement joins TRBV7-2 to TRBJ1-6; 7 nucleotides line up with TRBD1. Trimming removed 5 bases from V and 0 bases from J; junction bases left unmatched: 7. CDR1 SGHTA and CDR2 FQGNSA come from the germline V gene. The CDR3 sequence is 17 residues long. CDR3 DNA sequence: TGTGCCAGCAGCACCGGACAGGCGAGCTCCTATAATTCACCCCTCCACTTT. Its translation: CASSTGQASSYNSPLHF.

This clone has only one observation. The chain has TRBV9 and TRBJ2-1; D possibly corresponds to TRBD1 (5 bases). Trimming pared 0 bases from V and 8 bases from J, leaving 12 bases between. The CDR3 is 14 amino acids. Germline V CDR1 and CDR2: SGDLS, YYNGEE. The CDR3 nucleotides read TGTGCCAGCAGCGTAGCTGGCTGGGGCGATGAGCAGTTCTTC. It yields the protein CASSVAGWGDEQFF.

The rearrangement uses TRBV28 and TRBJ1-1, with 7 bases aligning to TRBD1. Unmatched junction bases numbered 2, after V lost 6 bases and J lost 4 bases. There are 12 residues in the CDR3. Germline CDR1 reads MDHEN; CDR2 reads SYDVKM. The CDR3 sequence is CASRGTVTEAFF. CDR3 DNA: TGTGCCAGCAGGGGGACAGTCACTGAAGCTTTCTTT.

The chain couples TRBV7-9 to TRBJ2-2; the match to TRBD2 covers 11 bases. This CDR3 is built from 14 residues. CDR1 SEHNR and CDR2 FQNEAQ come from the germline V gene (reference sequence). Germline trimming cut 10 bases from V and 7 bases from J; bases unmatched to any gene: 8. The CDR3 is CATVAGGPIGELFF. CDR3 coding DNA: TGTGCCACCGTAGCGGGAGGGCCGATCGGGGAGCTGTTTTTT.

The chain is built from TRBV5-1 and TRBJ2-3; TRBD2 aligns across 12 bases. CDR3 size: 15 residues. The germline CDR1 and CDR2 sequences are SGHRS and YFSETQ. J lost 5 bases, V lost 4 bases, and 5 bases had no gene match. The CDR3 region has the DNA TGCGCCAGCAGCCTCGTGGGACTAGCGGGAGATACGCAGTATTTT. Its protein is CASSLVGLAGDTQYF.